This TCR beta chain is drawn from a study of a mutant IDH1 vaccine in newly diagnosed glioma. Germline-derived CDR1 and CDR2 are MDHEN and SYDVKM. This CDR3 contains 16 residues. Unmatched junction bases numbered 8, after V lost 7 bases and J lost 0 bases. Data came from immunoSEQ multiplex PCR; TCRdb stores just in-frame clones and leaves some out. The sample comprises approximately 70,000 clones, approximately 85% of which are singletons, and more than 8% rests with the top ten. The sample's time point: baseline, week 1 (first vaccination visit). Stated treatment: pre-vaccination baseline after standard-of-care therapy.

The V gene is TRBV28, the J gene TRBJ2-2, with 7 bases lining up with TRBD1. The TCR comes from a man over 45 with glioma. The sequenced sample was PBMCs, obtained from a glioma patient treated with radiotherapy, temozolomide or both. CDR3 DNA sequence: TGTGCCAGCATCCCGCCTCAGGGGGCGAACACCGGGGAGCTGTTTTTT. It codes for CASIPPQGANTGELFF.